This T cell receptor beta chain was retrieved from a study of identical twins listed by TCRdb under 2016. A note on the overall study: To test whether fetal clonotypes persist, the study used deep sequencing on TCR alpha and beta repertoires from monozygotic twins, unrelated adults of various ages, and cord blood. To rule out contamination, replicate twin experiments were performed at different times with different library preparation protocols. Paper-wide results and their limitations: Zero-insertion analyses could be partly confounded by invariant T cells such as MAIT and iNKT, though diverse VJ usage argued against such confounding for most clonotypes. In beta out-of-frame sequences, excess twin sharing was weaker, because having fewer shared sequences lowered the signal-to-noise ratio. Compared with coincidental sharing between unrelated individuals, out-of-frame TCR alpha sequences shared between twins showed an excess of sequences with low generation probability. Recombination models systematically underestimated out-of-frame TCR alpha sharing in monozygotic twins but agreed with sharing between unrelated individuals. Abundant cord blood beta clonotypes carried fewer insertions; young adult naive repertoires showed a weaker similar trend, while memory repertoires showed none. Because the same donors could not be followed over many years, the conclusions depended on cross-sectional statistical analysis.

Only healthy Caucasian donors were included. Three pairs of female monozygotic twins, all aged about 18 to 30 years, made up the twin cohort. Using Miltenyi CD45RO+ enrichment and human naive T-cell isolation kits, memory (CD45RO+) and naive T cells were isolated from PBMC. This clonotype was seen ten or more times. The antigen it recognizes is unknown. Base qualities were left out, and no much larger clone turns up one base away. The library was produced with 5' RACE. Sequencing was carried out with an Illumina HiSeq 2000. Template switching introduced a universal primer binding site; the final cDNA contained a unique molecular identifier, enabling accurate counting of TCR cDNA molecules. First-strand cDNA for TCR alpha and beta chains was synthesized from specific primers in the conserved constant-segment region. To control for contamination, every cDNA library carried two barcodes: a SMART-Mk sample barcode plus Illumina barcodes. TruSeq adapter sequences, together with Illumina sample barcodes, were added in two successive PCR steps. The TCR alpha and beta cDNA libraries were sequenced on the Illumina HiSeq platform using custom primers. Regarding the original processing steps: MiGEC processed the raw reads to extract unique molecular identifiers, while MiXCR was used to determine the CDR3 positions. Recombination models were inferred per individual with the repgenHMM and IGoR tools using an EM algorithm. The analysis of shared clonotypes was done with the tcR package in R, with sharing normalized by the product of cloneset sizes. Out-of-frame nonproductive sequences were analyzed to study raw recombination free of thymic and clonal selection effects. The public sequencing data were trimmed at Q25 with fastp and processed into clonotypes with MiXCR by TCRdb, which kept only in-frame beta chains. Each entry is one CDR3 protein sequence, shown with its most common DNA and genes. The V and J calls were not made by the authors but by TCRdb's processing. The sample table shows 250,000 or so distinct CDR3 sequences, and approximately 7% are seen once. Approximately 3.6% of the sample is in the top ten clones.

The germline V gene (reference sequence) sets CDR1 to WNHNN and CDR2 to SYGVQD. Clipping removes 6 bases from V and 4 bases from J, with 5 as the unmatched junction base count. Counted from cysteine to phenylalanine, this CDR3 has 14 amino acids. Only CDR3 DNA is held: 42 bases, read in frame from base 1. The data were also submitted as part of a second study, on yellow fever vaccine responses in identical twins. In that second paper, the authors write: According to the authors, in identical twins the way T cells responded to vaccination appeared partly convergent and partly personalized. In identical twins, the study followed T cell clones that responded to the vaccine with precision.

The origin of this receptor is a woman aged 18-29 years in good health. The rearrangement combines TRBV10-1 with TRBJ1-1, with TRBD1 identical over 10 junction bases. The sample comprised memory (CD45RO+) T cells sorted from blood. What this sample's cell subset or site label stands for: CD45RO+ enriched T cells. Here the CDR3 is given as CASSQGQGFTEAFF. The sequenced DNA is TGCGCCAGCAGCCAGGGACAGGGGTTCACTGAAGCTTTCTTT.